Sequencing of this T cell receptor beta chain was carried out in a study of identical twins. A single record per CDR3 protein comes from TCRdb applying MiXCR to the 5' RACE reads. Here the sample spans hundreds of thousands of distinct CDR3 sequences, about 9.4% being singletons. The CDR3 is 15 residues long. CDR1 SGHDN and CDR2 FVKESK come from the germline V gene. Trimming pared 0 bases from V and 0 bases from J, leaving 9 bases between. The same specimen was also included in a second study, on yellow fever vaccine responses in identical twins.

Sequencing was done on a sample of PBMCs. The clonotype was recovered from a woman aged 18 to 35 in good health. The chain recombines TRBV14 with TRBJ2-7; tentative D call: TRBD1 (5 bases). CDR3 nucleotide sequence: TGTGCCAGCAGCCAAGACGACAGTCCCTCCTACGAGCAGTACTTC. This codes for CASSQDDSPSYEQYF.